These 2 T cell receptor beta chains were all obtained from the same sample, sequenced in a study of T-cell reconstitution after alpha-beta-depleted transplantation in children (dated by TCRdb to between 2015 and 2016). The library was obtained by PCR. TCRdb names Illumina HiSeq 2500 as the instrument used. To normalize quantification of the TCRbeta repertoire, the TCR libraries were built with molecular barcoding that relied on unique molecular identifiers. In TCRdb, the public reads were trimmed at Q25 with fastp and aligned with MiXCR, with productive beta chains retained. Duplicate CDR3 protein sequences are folded into a single record with the most common DNA and genes. For this sample the table gives roughly 50,000 distinct CDR3 sequences, of which 44% were detected only once. Clones ranked in the top ten supply more than 95% of the sample. Sample treatment or condition, as interpreted from the label and publication: allogeneic hematopoietic cell transplantation with graft depleted of TCRalphabeta T cells and CD19 B cells.

The sample in question was PBMCs, mostly from graft donor cells, obtained 360 days after TCRalphabeta/CD19-depleted stem cell transplant. The receptor source for this set is a male patient under 18 who had a stem cell transplant for acute lymphoblastic leukemia, so the T cells may come from the graft donor.

The chain employs TRBV5-1 and TRBJ1-1; D may be TRBD1 (5 bases). The CDR3 has 15 amino acids. V gave up 0 bases and J gave up 4 bases, with 13 bases separating them. The germline V gene has CDR1 SGHRS and CDR2 YFSETQ. Here the CDR3 reads CASSLGQGLGTEAFF. As DNA, the CDR3 is TGCGCCAGCAGCTTGGGGCAGGGCCTTGGCACTGAAGCTTTCTTT.

This clonotype was observed a handful of times. This sequence joins TRBV28 and TRBJ2-1, with 8 bases that match TRBD2. The CDR3 is 17 residues long. With 3 bases clipped from V and 1 base from J, the junction kept 8 bases outside the gene matches. Germline V lookup: CDR1 MDHEN, CDR2 SYDVKM. CDR3 region: CASSFPGLGLSYNEQFF. The DNA of the CDR3 is TGTGCCAGCAGTTTCCCGGGACTAGGGTTGTCCTACAATGAGCAGTTCTTC.